This entry lists 2 T cell receptor beta chains sequenced from one sample in a study of neurological immune-mediated disorders. Using its own MiXCR run on the 5' RACE reads, TCRdb lists one record per CDR3 protein. Of approximately 36,000 distinct CDR3 sequences listed, 11% to 15% are singletons. The sequenced material came from PBMCs. These receptors all stem from a woman aged 45-59 years with HTLV-1-associated myelopathy (HAM/TSP).

The V gene is TRBV5-1, the J gene TRBJ2-7; perhaps TRBD1 as D (5 bases). Trimming removed 1 base at V and 3 bases at J, with 17 bases between. Germline CDR1 SGHRS, CDR2 YFSETQ. This CDR3 comprises 16 residues. CDR3 residues: CASSLFIQGKGYEQYF. The CDR3 DNA reads TGCGCCAGCAGCTTGTTTATCCAGGGTAAAGGCTACGAGCAGTACTTC. Full variable domain (rest looked up from reference TRBV5-1 and TRBJ2-7): KAGVTQTPRYLIKTRGQQVTLSCSPISGHRSVSWYQQTPGQGLQFLFEYFSETQRNKGNFPGRFSGRQFSNSRSEMNVSTLELGDSALYLCASSLFIQGKGYEQYFGPGTRLTVT.

On this clonotype: An end of the junction does not agree with germline; a read error may underlie this. The V gene is TRBV16, the J gene TRBJ1-1, with D possibly matching TRBD1 (6 bases). The CDR3 consists of 14 residues. Germline CDR1 reads KGHSY; CDR2 reads FQNENV. CDR3 residues: CVSSQHEGVNEAFF. CDR3 bases: TGTGTCAGCAGCCAACACGAGGGGGTAAATGAAGCTTTCTTT.